The next 5 T cell receptor beta chains were all read from a single sample in a study of blood T cell repertoires in COVID-19. Libraries were prepared by immunoSEQ multiplex PCR; TCRdb keeps only in-frame clonotypes and omits some of them. The sample lists 37,000 or so clones, 70% to 90% seen once, with about 12% in the top ten. Sequencing was done on a sample of peripheral blood. The receptors were gathered from a man aged 55 to 70 with active COVID-19.

The gene calls are TRBV3-1 (or the pseudogene TRBV3-2) and TRBJ1-2; tentatively, D is TRBD1 (6 bases). The CDR3 length is 16 residues. Trimming removed 3 bases from V and 5 bases from J, with 19 bases in between. Germline V lookup: CDR1 LGHDT, CDR2 YNNKEL (reference sequence). CDR3 nucleotides: TGTGCCAGCAGCCAGGCACCCTCGGGGGGCGTATATGGCTACACCTTC. This encodes CASSQAPSGGVYGYTF.

The chain carries TRBV11-2 and TRBJ2-7, with D possibly being TRBD2 (5 bases). Between the trimmed V and J ends, which lost 0 bases and 0 bases, there was a span of 12 bases. CDR3 length: 16 amino acids. Germline CDR1 SGHAT, CDR2 FQNNGV. CDR3 protein: CASSLEGTGSSYEQYF. The DNA of the CDR3 is TGTGCCAGCAGCTTAGAAGGAACGGGGAGCTCCTACGAGCAGTACTTC.

The rearrangement links TRBV14 to TRBJ2-7; D is possibly TRBD1 (6 bases). The CDR3 is 12 residues long. V lost 3 bases and J 4 bases, leaving 7 bases between the germline ends. Per the germline V gene, CDR1 is SGHDN and CDR2 is FVKESK. The CDR3 reads CASSHGQYEQYF. The CDR3, as DNA: TGTGCCAGCAGCCATGGACAGTACGAGCAGTACTTC.

The chain joins TRBV19 to TRBJ2-7; TRBD2 aligns across 13 bases. Trimming removed 5 bases from V and 0 bases from J; junction bases left unmatched: 16. CDR1 is LNHDA and CDR2 is SQIVND in the germline V gene (reference sequence). The length of the CDR3 is 20 residues. CDR3: CASSPRGVPGLAGVSYEQYF. DNA for the CDR3: TGTGCCAGTAGTCCCCGGGGGGTTCCTGGACTAGCGGGAGTCTCCTACGAGCAGTACTTC.

The chain is built from TRBV9 and TRBJ1-1; possible D gene TRBD1, 5 bases. V lost 2 bases and J lost 5, with 10 bases in between. Germline CDR1 and CDR2: SGDLS and YYNGEE. The CDR3 consists of 13 residues. The CDR3 here is CASSVGGRTEAFF. For the CDR3, the DNA is TGTGCCAGCAGCGTGGGGGGGAGGACTGAAGCTTTCTTT.